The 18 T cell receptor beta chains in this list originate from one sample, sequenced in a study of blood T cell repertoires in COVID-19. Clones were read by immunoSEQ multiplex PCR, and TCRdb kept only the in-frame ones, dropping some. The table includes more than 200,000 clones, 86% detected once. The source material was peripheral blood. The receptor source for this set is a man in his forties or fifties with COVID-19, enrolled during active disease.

The CDR3 is CASRGAGGGEQFF. In nucleotides, the CDR3 is TGCGCCAGCAGGGGAGCGGGAGGTGGTGAGCAGTTCTTC. V usage is TRBV10-2 and J usage is TRBJ2-1; 9 bases agree with TRBD2. With V trimmed by 6 bases and J by 9 bases, 6 bases remained unmatched. Germline CDR1 WSHSY, CDR2 SAAADI. The CDR3 is made up of 13 amino acids.

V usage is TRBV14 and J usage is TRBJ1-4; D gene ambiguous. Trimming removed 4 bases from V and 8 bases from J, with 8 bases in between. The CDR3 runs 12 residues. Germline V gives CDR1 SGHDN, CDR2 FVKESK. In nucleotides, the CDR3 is TGTGCCAGCAGCCCCAACGGGGAAAAACTGTTTTTT. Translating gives CASSPNGEKLFF.

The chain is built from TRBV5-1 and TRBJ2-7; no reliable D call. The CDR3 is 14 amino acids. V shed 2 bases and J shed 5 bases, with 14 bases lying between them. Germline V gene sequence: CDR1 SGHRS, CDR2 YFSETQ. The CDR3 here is CASSFSRFSDEQYF. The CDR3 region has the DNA TGCGCCAGCAGCTTTTCGCGGTTTTCGGACGAGCAGTACTTC.

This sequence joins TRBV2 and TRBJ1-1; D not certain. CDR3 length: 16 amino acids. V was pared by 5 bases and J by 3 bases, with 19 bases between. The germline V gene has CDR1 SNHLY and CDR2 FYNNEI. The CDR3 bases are TGTGCCAGCAGTCCCGGACTCGCAGTTTACCACACTGAAGCTTTCTTT. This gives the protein CASSPGLAVYHTEAFF.

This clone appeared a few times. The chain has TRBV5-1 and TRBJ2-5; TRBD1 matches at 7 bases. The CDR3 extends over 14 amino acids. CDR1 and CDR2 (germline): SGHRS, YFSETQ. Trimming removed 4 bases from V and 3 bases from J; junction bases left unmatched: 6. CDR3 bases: TGCGCCAGCAGCAGAAACAGGGGAGAAGAGACCCAGTACTTC. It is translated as CASSRNRGEETQYF.

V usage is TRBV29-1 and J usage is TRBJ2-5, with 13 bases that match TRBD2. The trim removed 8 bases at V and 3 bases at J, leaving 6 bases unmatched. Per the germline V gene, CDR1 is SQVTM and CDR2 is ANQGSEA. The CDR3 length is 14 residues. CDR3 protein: CSIRTSGGEETQYF. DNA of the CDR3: TGCAGCATCCGGACTAGCGGGGGCGAAGAGACCCAGTACTTC.

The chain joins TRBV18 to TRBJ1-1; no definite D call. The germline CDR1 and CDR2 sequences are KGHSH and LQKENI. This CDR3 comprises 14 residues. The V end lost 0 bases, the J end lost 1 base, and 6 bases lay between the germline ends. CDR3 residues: CASSPPAGNTEAFF. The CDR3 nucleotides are TGTGCCAGCTCACCACCGGCAGGGAACACTGAAGCTTTCTTT.

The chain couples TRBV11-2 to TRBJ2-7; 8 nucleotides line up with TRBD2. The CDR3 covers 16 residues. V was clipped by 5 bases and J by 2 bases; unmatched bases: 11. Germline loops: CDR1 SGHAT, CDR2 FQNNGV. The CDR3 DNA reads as TGTGCCAGCAGCCCACCCTCGGCAGCGGGGGCCTACGAGCAGTACTTC. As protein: CASSPPSAAGAYEQYF.

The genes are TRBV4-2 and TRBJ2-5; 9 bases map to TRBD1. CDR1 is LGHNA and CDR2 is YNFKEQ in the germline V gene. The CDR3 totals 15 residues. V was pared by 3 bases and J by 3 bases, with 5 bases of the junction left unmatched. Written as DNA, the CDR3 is TGTGCCAGCAGCCAGGAGGGACAGGGCGAAGAGACCCAGTACTTC. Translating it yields CASSQEGQGEETQYF.

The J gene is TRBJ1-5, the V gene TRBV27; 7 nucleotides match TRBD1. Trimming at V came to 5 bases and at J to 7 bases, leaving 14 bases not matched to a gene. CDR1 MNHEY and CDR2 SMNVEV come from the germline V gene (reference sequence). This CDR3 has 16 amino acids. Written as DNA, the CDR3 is TGTGCCAGCAGTGCAGCGACAGGGAGAGGTGGACAGCCCCAGCATTTT. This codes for CASSAATGRGGQPQHF.

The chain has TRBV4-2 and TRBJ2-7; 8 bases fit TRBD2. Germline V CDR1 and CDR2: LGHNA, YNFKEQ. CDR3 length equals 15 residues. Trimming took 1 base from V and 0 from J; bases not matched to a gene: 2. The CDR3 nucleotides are TGTGCCAGCAGCCAAGCAACTAGCGGCTCCTACGAGCAGTACTTC. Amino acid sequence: CASSQATSGSYEQYF.

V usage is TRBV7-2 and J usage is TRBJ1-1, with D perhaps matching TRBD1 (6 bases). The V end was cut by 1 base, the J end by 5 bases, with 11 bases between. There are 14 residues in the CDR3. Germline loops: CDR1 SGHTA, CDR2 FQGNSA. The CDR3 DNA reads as TGTGCCAGCAGCTTAGGAGGGGGTCGGACTGAAGCTTTCTTT. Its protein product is CASSLGGGRTEAFF.

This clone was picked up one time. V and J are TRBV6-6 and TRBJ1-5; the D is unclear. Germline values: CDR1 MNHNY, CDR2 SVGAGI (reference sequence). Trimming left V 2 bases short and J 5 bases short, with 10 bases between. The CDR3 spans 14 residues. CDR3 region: CASSYTSLDQPQHF. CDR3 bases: TGTGCCAGCAGTTACACATCGTTGGATCAGCCCCAGCATTTT.

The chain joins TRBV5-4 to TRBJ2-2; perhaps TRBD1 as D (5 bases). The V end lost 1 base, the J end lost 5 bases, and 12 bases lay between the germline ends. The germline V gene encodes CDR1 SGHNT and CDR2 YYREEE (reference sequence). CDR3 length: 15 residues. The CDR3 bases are TGTGCCAGCAGCTTGCCAGGAAGGGGAACCGGGGAGCTGTTTTTT. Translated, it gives CASSLPGRGTGELFF.

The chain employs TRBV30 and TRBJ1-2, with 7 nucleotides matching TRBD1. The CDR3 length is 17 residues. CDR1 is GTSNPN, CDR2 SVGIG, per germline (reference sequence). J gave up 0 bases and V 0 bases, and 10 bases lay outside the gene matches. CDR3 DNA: TGTGCCTGGAGTGTAGGACAGGATCGGTCTACTAACTATGGCTACACCTTC. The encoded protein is CAWSVGQDRSTNYGYTF.

The CDR3 nucleotides are TGTGCCTGGACACAGGGTTACAATGAGCAGTTCTTC. This sequence encodes CAWTQGYNEQFF. The chain links TRBV30 to TRBJ2-1; TRBD1 might be the D (6 bases). CDR3 length: 12 residues. Trimming stripped 4 bases from V and 4 bases from J, with 8 bases between. The germline CDR1 and CDR2 sequences are GTSNPN and SVGIG (reference sequence).

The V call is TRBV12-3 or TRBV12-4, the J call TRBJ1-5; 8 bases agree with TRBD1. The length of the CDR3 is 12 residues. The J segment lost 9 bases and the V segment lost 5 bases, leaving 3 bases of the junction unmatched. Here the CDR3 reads CASSIGQGPQHF. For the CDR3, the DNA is TGTGCCAGCAGTATCGGACAGGGGCCCCAGCATTTT.

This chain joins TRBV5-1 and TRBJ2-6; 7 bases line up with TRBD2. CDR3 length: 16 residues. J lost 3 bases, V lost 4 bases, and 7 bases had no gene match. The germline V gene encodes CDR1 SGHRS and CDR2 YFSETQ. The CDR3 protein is CASSPWSGGGANVLTF. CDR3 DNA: TGCGCCAGCAGCCCCTGGTCGGGGGGTGGGGCCAACGTCCTGACTTTC.